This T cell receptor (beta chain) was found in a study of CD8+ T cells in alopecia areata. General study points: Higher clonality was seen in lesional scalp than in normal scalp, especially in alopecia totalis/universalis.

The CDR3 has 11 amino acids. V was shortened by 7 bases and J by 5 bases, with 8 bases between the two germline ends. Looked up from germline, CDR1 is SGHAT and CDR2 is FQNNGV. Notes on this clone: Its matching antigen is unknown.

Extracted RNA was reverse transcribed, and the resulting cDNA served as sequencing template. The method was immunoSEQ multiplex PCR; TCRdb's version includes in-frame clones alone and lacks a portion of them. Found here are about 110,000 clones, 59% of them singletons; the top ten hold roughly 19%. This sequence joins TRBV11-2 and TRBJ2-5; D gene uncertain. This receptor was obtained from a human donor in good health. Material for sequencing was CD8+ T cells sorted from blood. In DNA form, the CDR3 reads TGTGCCAGCACCCTGGACGAGACCCAGTACTTC. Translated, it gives CASTLDETQYF.